The T cell receptor beta chain described here comes from a study of T cell repertoires in cytomegalovirus infection. Study overall: Recently identified HLA-C-restricted CMV epitopes were among the peptides used.

Each CDR3 protein gets one entry after TCRdb re-called the reads with MiXCR. The sample has about 340,000 distinct CDR3 sequences, about 29% seen once. On this clonotype itself: As yet, its antigen is unknown.

CDR1 and CDR2 (germline): MNHNS, SASEGT. CDR3 length: 13 residues. Trimming took off 3 bases at V and 3 bases at J, with 8 bases between the two ends. Study-wide findings and caveats: HLA-C-restricted TCR beta clonotypes specific for CMV led the ex vivo response.

The sample in question was cultured PBMCs, obtained from culture after CMV antigen stimulation. This sequence joins TRBV6-1 and TRBJ1-1; D remains ambiguous. This receptor was taken from a human donor in good health (CMV status not recorded). Some clones in this sample may be carry-over from other donors' samples. The CDR3 spells CASSDLGYTEAFF. For the CDR3, the DNA is TGTGCCAGCAGTGATCTGGGATACACTGAAGCTTTCTTT.